This paragraph covers one T cell receptor beta chain sequence. This sample is part of a study of blood T cell repertoires in COVID-19. The V and J ends lost 4 bases and 3 bases respectively, with 16 bases between them. CDR1 is SEHNR, CDR2 FQNEAQ, per germline (reference sequence). This CDR3 region has 15 residues. Some clones are missing from TCRdb's copy, which holds only in-frame ones; the method was immunoSEQ multiplex PCR. The sample has roughly 46,000 clones; 85% to 90% are singletons. Material: peripheral blood. The clonotype originates from a human donor in a cohort sampled during active COVID-19. The chain employs TRBV7-9 and TRBJ2-7; tentatively, D is TRBD1 (6 bases). CDR3 bases: TGTGCCAGCAGCTCCAGGGACACCTCACTCTACGAGCAGTACTTC. Amino acid sequence: CASSSRDTSLYEQYF.